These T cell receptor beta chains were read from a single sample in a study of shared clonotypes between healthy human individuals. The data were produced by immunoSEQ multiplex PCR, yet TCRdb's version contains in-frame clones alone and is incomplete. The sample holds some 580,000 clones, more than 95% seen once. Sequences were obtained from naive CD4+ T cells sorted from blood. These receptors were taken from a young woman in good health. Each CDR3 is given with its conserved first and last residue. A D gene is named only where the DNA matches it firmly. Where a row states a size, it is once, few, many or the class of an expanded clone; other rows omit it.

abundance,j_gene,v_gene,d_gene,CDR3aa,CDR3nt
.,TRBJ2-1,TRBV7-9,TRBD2,CASSLQRESHNEQFF,TGTGCCAGCAGCTTACAGCGGGAGAGCCACAATGAGCAGTTCTTC
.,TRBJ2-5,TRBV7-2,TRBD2,CASSRSGGAQQETQYF,TGTGCCAGCAGTAGGTCGGGAGGTGCCCAACAAGAGACCCAGTACTTC
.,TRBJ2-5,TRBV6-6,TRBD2,CASTLSGGKETQYF,TGTGCCAGCACCCTCTCGGGAGGTAAAGAGACCCAGTACTTC
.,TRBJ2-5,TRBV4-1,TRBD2,CASSQDRLAGRETQYF,TGCGCCAGCAGCCAAGATCGACTAGCGGGAAGGGAGACCCAGTACTTC
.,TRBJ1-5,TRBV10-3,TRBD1,CAIRDGQGAQPQHF,TGTGCCATCAGGGACGGACAGGGAGCTCAGCCCCAGCATTTT
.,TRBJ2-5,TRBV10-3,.,CATLHGSGEGTQYF,TGTGCCACCCTGCATGGTTCAGGCGAAGGGACCCAGTACTTC
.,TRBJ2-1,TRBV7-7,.,CASSPSVTGFSYNEQFF,TGTGCCAGCAGCCCCTCCGTGACAGGATTTTCCTACAATGAGCAGTTCTTC
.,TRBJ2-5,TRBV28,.,CASKDTEGSTGETQYF,TGTGCCAGCAAAGACACCGAGGGATCAACTGGAGAGACCCAGTACTTC
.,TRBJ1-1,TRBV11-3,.,CASSRGQGNGDTEAFF,TGTGCCAGCAGCCGGGGCCAAGGCAATGGGGACACTGAAGCTTTCTTT
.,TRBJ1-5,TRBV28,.,CASSLGGGYQPQHF,TGTGCCAGCAGTTTAGGGGGCGGGTATCAGCCCCAGCATTTT
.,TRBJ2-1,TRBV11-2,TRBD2,CASRGTSPNEQFF,TGTGCCAGCAGGGGGACTAGTCCGAATGAGCAGTTCTTC
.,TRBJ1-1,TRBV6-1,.,CASSSTWDTEAFF,TGTGCCAGCAGTTCAACATGGGACACTGAAGCTTTCTTT
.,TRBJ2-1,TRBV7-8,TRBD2,CASSPKRLAGGWGEQFF,TGTGCCAGCAGCCCGAAGCGACTAGCGGGAGGATGGGGGGAGCAGTTCTTC
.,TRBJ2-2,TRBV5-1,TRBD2,CASSPQGLDVPGELFF,TGCGCCAGCAGCCCACAGGGACTAGATGTCCCCGGGGAGCTGTTTTTT
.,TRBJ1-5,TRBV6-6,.,CASSSRADSNQPQHF,TGTGCCAGCAGTTCGAGGGCAGATAGCAATCAGCCCCAGCATTTT
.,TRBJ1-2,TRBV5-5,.,CASSYQGPNGYGYTF,TGTGCCAGCAGCTACCAAGGGCCTAACGGTTATGGCTACACCTTC
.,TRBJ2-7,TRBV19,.,CASRRTETDEQYF,TGTGCCAGTAGGCGGACGGAAACCGACGAGCAGTACTTC
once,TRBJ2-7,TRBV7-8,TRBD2,CASTSGRSYEQYF,TGTGCCAGCACTAGCGGGAGGTCCTACGAGCAGTACTTC
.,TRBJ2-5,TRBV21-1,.,CASSFGGRAKETQYF,TGTGCCAGCAGCTTCGGCGGGAGGGCCAAGGAGACCCAGTACTTC
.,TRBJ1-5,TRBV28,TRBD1,CASSKTGGGQPQHF,TGTGCCAGCAGTAAGACAGGGGGCGGCCAGCCCCAGCATTTT
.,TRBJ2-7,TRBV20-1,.,CSARKNYEQYF,TGCAGTGCTAGAAAAAACTACGAGCAGTACTTC
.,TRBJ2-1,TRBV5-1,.,CASSLAGGKASGGDYNEQFF,TGCGCCAGCAGCCTCGCAGGGGGGAAGGCTAGCGGAGGTGATTACAATGAGCAGTTCTTC
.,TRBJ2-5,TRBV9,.,CASSAPGDAIAETQYF,TGTGCCAGCAGCGCTCCAGGGGACGCGATTGCGGAGACCCAGTACTTC
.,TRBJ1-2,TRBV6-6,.,CASSMRQADYTF,TGTGCCAGCAGCATGAGACAGGCGGACTACACCTTC
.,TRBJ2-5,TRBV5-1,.,CASSLVVGRAQETQYF,TGCGCCAGCAGCTTGGTGGTCGGGAGAGCCCAAGAGACCCAGTACTTC
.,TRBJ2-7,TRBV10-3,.,CAISESPEGVGEGYEQYF,TGTGCCATCAGTGAGTCCCCCGAGGGGGTGGGAGAGGGCTACGAGCAGTACTTC
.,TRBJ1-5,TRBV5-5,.,CASSLGHRGNQPQHF,TGTGCCAGCAGCTTGGGGCATAGGGGCAATCAGCCCCAGCATTTT
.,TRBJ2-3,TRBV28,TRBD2,CASSPLAGGWNTQYF,TGTGCCAGCAGCCCACTAGCGGGAGGGTGGAATACGCAGTATTTT
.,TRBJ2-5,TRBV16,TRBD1,CASRRQGQETQYF,TGTGCCAGCAGACGACAGGGACAAGAGACCCAGTACTTC
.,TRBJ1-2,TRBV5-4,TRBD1,CASTPDRVGGYTF,TGTGCCAGCACCCCAGACAGGGTTGGGGGCTACACCTTC
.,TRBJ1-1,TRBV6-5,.,CASSRRDNQGTEAFF,TGTGCCAGCAGTAGAAGGGACAATCAGGGCACTGAAGCTTTCTTT
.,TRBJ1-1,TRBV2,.,CASSAMNTEAFF,TGTGCCAGCAGCGCTATGAACACTGAAGCTTTCTTT
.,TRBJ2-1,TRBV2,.,CASSTEGGGNIIDEQFF,TGTGCCAGCAGTACCGAGGGGGGAGGCAACATTATCGATGAGCAGTTCTTC
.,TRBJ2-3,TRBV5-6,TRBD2,CASSIFGAGGELNTQYF,TGTGCCAGCAGCATCTTTGGCGCGGGAGGAGAGTTAAATACGCAGTATTTT
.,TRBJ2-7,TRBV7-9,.,CASSSGQGLEQYF,TGTGCCAGCAGCTCGGGACAAGGCCTCGAGCAGTACTTC
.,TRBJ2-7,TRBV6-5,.,CASSRRNEQYF,TGTGCCAGCAGCCGCCGGAACGAGCAGTACTTC
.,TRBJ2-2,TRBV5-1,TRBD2,CASSLAGTSGSTGELFF,TGCGCCAGCAGCTTGGCCGGGACTAGCGGCTCAACCGGGGAGCTGTTTTTT
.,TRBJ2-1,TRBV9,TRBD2,CASSVELLAGVYNEQFF,TGTGCCAGCAGCGTAGAACTGCTAGCGGGAGTCTACAATGAGCAGTTCTTC
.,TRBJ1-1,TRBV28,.,CASSRDLKERSTEAFF,TGTGCCAGCAGTCGGGATTTGAAGGAGAGGAGCACTGAAGCTTTCTTT
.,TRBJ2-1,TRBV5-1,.,CASSLYSYNEQFF,TGCGCCAGCAGCCTGTACTCCTACAATGAGCAGTTCTTC
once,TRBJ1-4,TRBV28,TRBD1,CASSRGQPHEKLFF,TGTGCCAGCAGTCGGGGACAGCCCCATGAAAAACTGTTTTTT
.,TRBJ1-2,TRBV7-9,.,CASSPSPNYGYTF,TGTGCCAGCAGCCCCAGTCCTAACTATGGCTACACCTTC
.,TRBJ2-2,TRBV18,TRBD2,CASSLPPGSGSNTGELFF,TGTGCCAGCTCACTCCCCCCCGGGAGCGGGAGCAACACCGGGGAGCTGTTTTTT
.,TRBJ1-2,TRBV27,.,CASSLKKNYGYTF,TGTGCCAGCAGTTTGAAGAAAAACTATGGCTACACCTTC